The 15 T cell receptor beta chains reported below all come from one sample, sequenced in a study of cytomegalovirus exposure and HLA in healthy donors. PCR involved 60 Vbeta and 13 Jbeta primers. The method was immunoSEQ multiplex PCR; TCRdb's version includes in-frame clones alone and lacks a portion of them. Its clone listing holds tens of thousands of clones. The sample taken for sequencing was PBMCs. These TCRs come from a man in his forties in good health and CMV-seronegative.

The genes are TRBV2 and TRBJ1-1; D remains ambiguous. Germline V lookup: CDR1 SNHLY, CDR2 FYNNEI. V lost 4 bases to trimming and J lost 0 bases, with 6 bases between them. There are 13 residues in the CDR3. This CDR3 is CASSGAMNTEAFF. CDR3 coding DNA: TGTGCCAGCAGTGGTGCGATGAACACTGAAGCTTTCTTT. Full variable domain (missing parts from reference TRBV2 and TRBJ1-1): EPEVTQTPSHQVTQMGQEVILRCVPISNHLYFYWYRQILGQKVEFLVSFYNNEISEKSEIFDDQFSVERPDGSNFTLKIRSTKLEDSAMYFCASSGAMNTEAFFGQGTRLTVV.

The genes are TRBV9 and TRBJ2-2; the match to TRBD1 covers 7 bases. Germline assignment: CDR1 SGDLS and CDR2 YYNGEE. This CDR3 is built from 15 residues. J was trimmed by 1 base and V by 4 bases; bases with no gene match: 4. The CDR3 nucleotides are TGTGCCAGCAGCCCACGGACAGGGAACACCGGGGAGCTGTTTTTT. Its protein is CASSPRTGNTGELFF. Full variable domain (outside the CDR3, taken from reference TRBV9 and TRBJ2-2): DSGVTQTPKHLITATGQRVTLRCSPRSGDLSVYWYQQSLDQGLQFLIQYYNGEERAKGNILERFSAQQFPDLHSELNLSSLELGDSALYFCASSPRTGNTGELFFGEGSRLTVL.

The rearrangement joins TRBV7-7 to TRBJ1-4; the D is unclear. Germline-derived CDR1 and CDR2 are SSHAT and FNYEAQ (reference sequence). This CDR3 is 13 amino acids long. CDR3 DNA sequence: TGTGCTAGCTCTATATCCCCGAATGAAAAACTGTTTTTT. The encoded protein is CASSISPNEKLFF. Based on the CDR3 plus reference TRBV7-7 and TRBJ1-4, the full variable domain is GAGVSQSPRYKVTKRGQDVTLRCDPISSHATLYWYQQALGQGPEFLTYFNYEAQPDKSGLPSDRFSAERPEGSISTLTIQRTEQRDSAMYRCASSISPNEKLFFGSGTQLSVL.

The J gene is TRBJ2-4, the V gene TRBV18; weak D call: TRBD1 (6 bases). This CDR3 comprises 18 residues. V lost 2 bases, J lost 4 bases, and 21 bases lay in between. Germline assignment: CDR1 KGHSH and CDR2 LQKENI. CDR3 in DNA: TGTGCCAGCTCACCAGAGTCCCCCACAGGGCCGAGGAAAAACATTCAGTACTTC. As protein: CASSPESPTGPRKNIQYF.

The V gene is TRBV15, the J gene TRBJ1-6, with a possible D match to TRBD1 (5 bases). The CDR3 loop spans 14 amino acids. V shed 11 bases and J shed 7 bases, with 18 bases lying between them. CDR1 is LNHNV, CDR2 YYDKDF, per germline (reference sequence). Here the CDR3 DNA reads TGTGCCGCCTCCCTTGGGAAGGGGAATTCACCCCTCCACTTT. It is translated as CAASLGKGNSPLHF.

V and J are TRBV7-9 and TRBJ1-5; D is undetermined. The V and J ends lost 5 bases and 0 bases respectively, with 11 bases between them. The CDR3 contains 15 residues. Germline values: CDR1 SEHNR, CDR2 FQNEAQ (reference sequence). DNA of the CDR3: TGTGCCAGCAGCCTGGGCGCTGATAGCAATCAGCCCCAGCATTTT. Translation: CASSLGADSNQPQHF. Complete variable domain (other parts from reference TRBV7-9 and TRBJ1-5): DTGVSQNPRHKITKRGQNVTFRCDPISEHNRLYWYRQTLGQGPEFLTYFQNEAQLEKSRLLSDRFSAERPKGSFSTLEIQRTEQGDSAMYLCASSLGADSNQPQHFGDGTRLSIL.

As for this clone: One junction end does not reproduce the germline sequence, and a read error may be involved. Other DNA sequences from this sample encode an identical CDR3 as well. The chain carries TRBV6-1 and TRBJ2-5; 10 bases are a match to TRBD2. The CDR3 has 15 amino acids. Looked up from germline, CDR1 is MNHNS and CDR2 is SASEGT. CDR3 sequence reads: CASSEAAGGPETQYF. DNA of the CDR3: TGCGCCAGCAGTGAAGCAGCGGGGGGGCCGGAGACCCAGTACTTC.

The J gene is TRBJ1-2, the V gene TRBV18; possibly TRBD1 for D (5 bases). With 5 bases removed from V and 4 bases from J, the gap between germline ends came to 11 bases. This CDR3 has 13 residues. CDR1 and CDR2 (germline): KGHSH, LQKENI. The CDR3 sequence: CASSLSGGYGYTF. The CDR3 DNA follows: TGTGCCAGCTCATTATCGGGGGGCTATGGCTACACCTTC.

The chain employs TRBV4-1 and TRBJ1-4; a possible D gene is TRBD1 (6 bases). CDR3 length equals 16 residues. V lost 4 bases and J lost 6, with 18 bases in between. In germline, CDR1 is MGHRA, CDR2 YSYEKL. CDR3 residues: CASSLSSRGRDEKLFF. CDR3 DNA sequence: TGCGCCAGCAGCCTCAGTAGCAGGGGACGGGATGAAAAACTGTTTTTT.

The genes are TRBV6-1 and TRBJ2-1; 8 bases are a match to TRBD2. The ends lost 5 bases at V and 5 bases at J; junction bases unmatched: 8. Germline assignment: CDR1 MNHNS and CDR2 SASEGT. This CDR3 comprises 15 residues. In DNA, the CDR3 is TGTGCCAGCAGTTCACTTAGCGGGGAGCACAATGAGCAGTTCTTC. Its protein product is CASSSLSGEHNEQFF.

The V and J genes are TRBV15 and TRBJ2-5; 9 bases map to TRBD1. The CDR3 consists of 16 residues. The germline V gene encodes CDR1 LNHNV and CDR2 YYDKDF (reference sequence). Trimming removed 4 bases from V and 5 bases from J; junction bases left unmatched: 11. CDR3 DNA sequence: TGTGCCACCAGCACAGGTGACAGGGGGGCGGTGGAGACCCAGTACTTC. Protein sequence: CATSTGDRGAVETQYF.

The chain has TRBV7-3 and TRBJ1-6; 8 nucleotides line up with TRBD1. Germline V gene data show CDR1 as SGHTA and CDR2 as FQGTGA. CDR3 length equals 16 residues. V was clipped by 1 base and J by 9 bases; unmatched bases: 8. CDR3 protein: CASSLMGRDRSSPLHF. CDR3 coding DNA: TGTGCCAGCAGCTTAATGGGTAGGGACAGGTCTTCACCCCTCCACTTT.

V usage is TRBV4-1 and J usage is TRBJ1-5; no reliable D call. The CDR3 spans 14 residues. V was pared by 3 bases and J by 9 bases, with 15 bases between. Germline loops: CDR1 MGHRA, CDR2 YSYEKL. The CDR3 reads CASSQASMEWPQHF. The CDR3 region has the DNA TGCGCCAGCAGCCAGGCATCGATGGAGTGGCCCCAGCATTTT.

The gene calls are TRBV7-9 and TRBJ2-7, with D possibly matching TRBD1 (5 bases). This CDR3 is 14 amino acids long. The V and J ends lost 2 bases and 5 bases respectively, with 13 bases between them. Germline loops: CDR1 SEHNR, CDR2 FQNEAQ (reference sequence). The CDR3 nucleotides are TGTGCCAGCAGCTTAAGCTCAGGGCTGAACGAGCAGTACTTC. This codes for CASSLSSGLNEQYF. Combining the CDR3 with reference TRBV7-9 and TRBJ2-7 gives the whole variable domain DTGVSQNPRHKITKRGQNVTFRCDPISEHNRLYWYRQTLGQGPEFLTYFQNEAQLEKSRLLSDRFSAERPKGSFSTLEIQRTEQGDSAMYLCASSLSSGLNEQYFGPGTRLTVT.

This chain links TRBV9 with TRBJ1-1; TRBD1 matches 9 bases. The length of the CDR3 is 15 residues. After removal of 0 bases from V and 0 bases from J, the junction contained 0 bases not matched to a gene. CDR1 and CDR2 from the germline V gene are SGDLS and YYNGEE. CDR3 region: CASSVGQGVNTEAFF. The CDR3 DNA is TGTGCCAGCAGCGTAGGACAGGGGGTGAACACTGAAGCTTTCTTT.